Shown below are 15 T cell receptor beta chains from a single sample sequenced in a study of radiotherapy plus CTLA-4 blockade in lung cancer. The data were produced by immunoSEQ multiplex PCR, yet TCRdb's version contains in-frame clones alone and is incomplete. Here the sample spans around 44,000 clones, approximately 86% being singletons. This material consisted of peripheral blood, taken from a patient treated with radiotherapy plus ipilimumab. The receptors here all came from a human donor with non-small cell lung cancer that progressed on radiotherapy plus ipilimumab. Some clones in this sample may be carry-over from other donors' samples.

CDR3 sequence (DNA): TGTGCCAGTAGATTGGCAGGGAATGCGAATTCACCCCTCCACTTT. Amino acid sequence: CASRLAGNANSPLHF. The chain joins TRBV19 to TRBJ1-6; possible D gene TRBD1, 5 bases. Germline V gives CDR1 LNHDA, CDR2 SQIVND (reference sequence). The V end was cut by 6 bases, the J end by 7 bases, with 16 bases between. This CDR3 contains 15 residues.

This chain links TRBV9 with TRBJ2-7; 7 bases map to TRBD2. With 0 bases clipped from V and 6 bases from J, the junction kept 3 bases outside the gene matches. The CDR3 extends over 13 amino acids. Germline V gene sequence: CDR1 SGDLS, CDR2 YYNGEE. The CDR3 DNA reads TGTGCCAGCAGCGTAGGGGGGGGTTCCGAGCAGTACTTC. Protein product: CASSVGGGSEQYF.

The chain has TRBV11-2 and TRBJ1-4; TRBD1 agrees at 10 bases. The CDR3 consists of 15 residues. The germline CDR1 and CDR2 sequences are SGHAT and FQNNGV. Unmatched junction bases numbered 9, after V lost 8 bases and J lost 6 bases. The CDR3 is CASGGTGARDEKLFF. In DNA form, the CDR3 reads TGTGCCAGCGGAGGGACAGGGGCGCGGGATGAAAAACTGTTTTTT.

The J gene is TRBJ2-7, the V gene TRBV5-5, with TRBD1 matching 8 bases. Germline CDR1 reads SGHKS; CDR2 reads YYEKEE (reference sequence). V shed 4 bases and J 0 bases; nucleotides not matched to a gene: 6. The CDR3 has 15 residues. The CDR3 nucleotides are TGTGCCAGCAGCCGTACAGGGGGTAGCTCCTACGAGCAGTACTTC. The encoded protein is CASSRTGGSSYEQYF. Filled out from reference TRBV5-5 and TRBJ2-7, the complete variable domain reads DAGVTQSPTHLIKTRGQQVTLRCSPISGHKSVSWYQQVLGQGPQFIFQYYEKEERGRGNFPDRFSARQFPNYSSELNVNALLLGDSALYLCASSRTGGSSYEQYFGPGTRLTVT.

This clone came up once. This chain links TRBV29-1 with TRBJ1-2; 8 nucleotides match TRBD1. This CDR3 has 14 amino acids. Losses at the gene ends were 4 bases for V and 5 bases for J; bases not matched to a gene: 9. Germline CDR1 is SQVTM and CDR2 is ANQGSEA. CDR3 loop: CSVVPGTGGYGYTF. The CDR3 DNA reads TGCAGCGTTGTTCCCGGGACAGGAGGGTATGGCTACACCTTC.

V gene TRBV29-1 combines with J gene TRBJ2-4; 7 positions agree with TRBD1. The CDR3 is 13 residues long. The trim removed 2 bases at V and 6 bases at J, leaving 4 bases unmatched. Germline CDR1 is SQVTM and CDR2 is ANQGSEA. This chain's CDR3 is CSVELDRPNIQYF. CDR3 sequence (DNA): TGCAGCGTTGAACTGGACAGGCCAAACATTCAGTACTTC.

This chain connects TRBV20-1 to TRBJ2-7, with a tentative D call TRBD1 (6 bases). The CDR3 loop spans 10 amino acids. Germline CDR1 is DFQATT and CDR2 is SNEGSKA (reference sequence). Trimming shortened V by 5 bases and J by 6 bases, and 8 bases separated the two germline ends. CDR3 DNA: TGCAGTGCTGCGACAGGCGAGCAGTACTTC. It encodes CSAATGEQYF.

The chain couples TRBV4-2 to TRBJ2-2; D might be TRBD2 (5 bases). Germline CDR1 reads LGHNA; CDR2 reads YNFKEQ. The CDR3 consists of 16 residues. Trimming cost V 0 bases and J 4 bases, with 12 bases left between them. The chain's CDR3 is CASSQERVRTTGELFF. In DNA form, the CDR3 reads TGTGCCAGCAGCCAAGAGCGGGTCAGAACCACCGGGGAGCTGTTTTTT.

The rearrangement joins TRBV27 to TRBJ2-3; tentative D call: TRBD1 (5 bases). Trimming took off 2 bases at V and 2 bases at J, with 14 bases between the two ends. Germline V gives CDR1 MNHEY, CDR2 SMNVEV (reference sequence). This CDR3 has 16 amino acids. The chain's CDR3 is CASSLIEAGITDTQYF. In DNA form, the CDR3 reads TGTGCCAGCAGTTTAATCGAAGCAGGGATCACAGATACGCAGTATTTT.

This chain connects TRBV11-1 to TRBJ2-2; possibly TRBD1 for D (6 bases). The CDR3 has 15 amino acids. With 2 bases removed from V and 7 bases from J, the gap between germline ends came to 14 bases. CDR1 is SGHAT and CDR2 is FQDESV in the germline V gene (reference sequence). The CDR3 protein is CASSLRSQGLGELFF. CDR3 DNA: TGTGCCAGCAGCTTACGGAGCCAGGGGCTCGGGGAGCTGTTTTTT.

This chain uses TRBV5-1 with TRBJ2-7; the D is unclear. The V end lost 0 bases, the J end lost 4 bases, and 14 bases lay between the germline ends. Looked up from germline, CDR1 is SGHRS and CDR2 is YFSETQ. The CDR3 contains 15 residues. CDR3 in DNA: TGCGCCAGCAGCTTGGCGGAGATCTCGGAATACGAGCAGTACTTC. This encodes CASSLAEISEYEQYF.

Here the CDR3 reads CASSHPDSQNGYTF. The DNA of the CDR3 is TGTGCCAGCAGCCACCCGGACAGTCAAAATGGCTACACCTTC. The chain links TRBV7-9 to TRBJ1-2; TRBD1 might be the D (6 bases). V was cut by 5 bases and J by 6 bases, with 16 bases left in between. The CDR3 spans 14 residues. In germline, CDR1 is SEHNR, CDR2 FQNEAQ (reference sequence).

The V gene is TRBV7-6, the J gene TRBJ2-3, with 10 bases fitting TRBD2. The germline V gene encodes CDR1 SGHVS and CDR2 FNYEAQ. This CDR3 is built from 14 residues. V lost 8 bases to trimming and J lost 4 bases; unmatched junction nucleotides: 6. This CDR3 reads CASSRTSGSDTQYF. CDR3 bases: TGTGCCAGCTCCCGGACTAGCGGTTCAGATACGCAGTATTTT.

The chain uses TRBV10-2 and TRBJ1-1; TRBD1 is a possible D gene (5 bases). Per the germline V gene, CDR1 is WSHSY and CDR2 is SAAADI. This CDR3 contains 13 residues. The V gene lost 5 bases and the J gene lost 1 base, with 8 bases spanning the gap. The CDR3 region is CASSMTENTEAFF. The DNA for the CDR3 is TGCGCCAGCAGTATGACAGAGAACACTGAAGCTTTCTTT.

The V call is TRBV29-1, the J call TRBJ1-2, with no clear D. The V gene's germline CDR1 is SQVTM and CDR2 ANQGSEA. V shed 4 bases and J shed 6 bases, with 6 bases lying between them. There are 10 residues in the CDR3. The chain's CDR3 is CSVGENGYTF. CDR3 nucleotides: TGCAGCGTTGGCGAGAATGGCTACACCTTC.